This T cell receptor (beta chain) comes out of a study of blood T cell repertoires in COVID-19. Clones were sequenced by immunoSEQ multiplex PCR, and TCRdb holds only the in-frame ones, with some missing. The table records hundreds of thousands of clones, roughly 85% of them present only once. Germline V gene lookup returns CDR1 SGHKS and CDR2 YYEKEE (reference sequence). The CDR3 has 15 residues. Deletions cut 2 bases from V and 2 bases from J, with 13 bases between. This receptor was obtained from a man in his fifties with COVID-19, enrolled during active disease. The V and J genes are TRBV5-5 and TRBJ1-2; D is ambiguous. The sequencing input was peripheral blood. The CDR3 DNA sequence: TGTGCCAGCAGCTTTCGGGGTGGGGTAAACTATGGCTACACCTTC. Amino acids: CASSFRGGVNYGYTF.